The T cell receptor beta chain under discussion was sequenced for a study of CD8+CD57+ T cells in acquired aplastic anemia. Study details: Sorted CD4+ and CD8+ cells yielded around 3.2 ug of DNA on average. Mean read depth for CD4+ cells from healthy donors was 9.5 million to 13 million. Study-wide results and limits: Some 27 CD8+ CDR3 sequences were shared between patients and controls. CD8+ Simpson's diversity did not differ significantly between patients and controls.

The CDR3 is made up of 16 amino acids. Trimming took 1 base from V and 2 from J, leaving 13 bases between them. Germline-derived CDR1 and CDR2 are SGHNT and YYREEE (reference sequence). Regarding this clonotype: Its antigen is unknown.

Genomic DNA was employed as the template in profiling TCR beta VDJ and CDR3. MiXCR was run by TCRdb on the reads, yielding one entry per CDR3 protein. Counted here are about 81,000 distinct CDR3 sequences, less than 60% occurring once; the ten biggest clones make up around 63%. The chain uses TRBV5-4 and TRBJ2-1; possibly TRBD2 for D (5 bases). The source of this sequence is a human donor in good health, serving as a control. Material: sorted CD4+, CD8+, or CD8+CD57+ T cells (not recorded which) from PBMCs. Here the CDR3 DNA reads TGTGCCAGCAGCTTGTTAACGGAACTAGCCTACAATGAGCAGTTCTTC. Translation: CASSLLTELAYNEQFF. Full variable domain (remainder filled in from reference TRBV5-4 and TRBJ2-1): ETGVTQSPTHLIKTRGQQVTLRCSSQSGHNTVSWYQQALGQGPQFIFQYYREEENGRGNFPPRFSGLQFPNYSSELNVNALELDDSALYLCASSLLTELAYNEQFFGPGTRLTVL.